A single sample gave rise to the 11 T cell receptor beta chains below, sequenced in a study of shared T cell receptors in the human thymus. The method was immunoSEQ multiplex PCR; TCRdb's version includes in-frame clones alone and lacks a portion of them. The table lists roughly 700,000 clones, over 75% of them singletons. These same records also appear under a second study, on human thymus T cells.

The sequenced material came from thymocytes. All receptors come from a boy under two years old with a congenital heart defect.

CDR3 loop: CASSPLAGGPYEQFF. Written as DNA, the CDR3 is TGTGCCAGTAGTCCCCTAGCGGGAGGGCCCTATGAGCAGTTCTTC. The V call is TRBV19, the J call TRBJ2-1; 12 bases line up with TRBD2. V shed 5 bases and J 8 bases; nucleotides not matched to a gene: 7. This CDR3 is built from 15 residues. The V gene's germline CDR1 is LNHDA and CDR2 SQIVND (reference sequence).

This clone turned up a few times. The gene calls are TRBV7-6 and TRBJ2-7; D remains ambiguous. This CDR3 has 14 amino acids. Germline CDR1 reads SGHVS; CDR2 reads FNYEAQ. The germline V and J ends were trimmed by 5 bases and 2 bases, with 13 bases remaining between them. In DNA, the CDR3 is TGTGCCAGCAGCCAATTCACGAGCGCCTACGAGCAGTACTTC. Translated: CASSQFTSAYEQYF.

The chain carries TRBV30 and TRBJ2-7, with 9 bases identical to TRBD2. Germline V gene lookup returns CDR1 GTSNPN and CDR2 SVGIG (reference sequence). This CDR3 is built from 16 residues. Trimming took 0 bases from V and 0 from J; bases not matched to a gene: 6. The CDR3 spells CAWSVTWTSDSYEQYF. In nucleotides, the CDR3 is TGTGCCTGGAGTGTAACATGGACTAGCGACTCCTACGAGCAGTACTTC.

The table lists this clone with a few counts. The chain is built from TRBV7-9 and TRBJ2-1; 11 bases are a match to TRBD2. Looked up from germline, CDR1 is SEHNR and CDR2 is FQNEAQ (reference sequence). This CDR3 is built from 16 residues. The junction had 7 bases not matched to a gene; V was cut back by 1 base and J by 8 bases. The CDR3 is CASSLVVAGGPYEQFF. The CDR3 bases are TGTGCCAGCAGCTTAGTGGTAGCGGGAGGGCCCTATGAGCAGTTCTTC.

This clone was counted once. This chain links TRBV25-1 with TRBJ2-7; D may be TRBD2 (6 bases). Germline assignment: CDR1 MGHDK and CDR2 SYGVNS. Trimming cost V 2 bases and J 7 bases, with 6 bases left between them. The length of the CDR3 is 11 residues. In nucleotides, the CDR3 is TGTGCCAGCAGTGAAGGGGGGGAGCAGTACTTC. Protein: CASSEGGEQYF.

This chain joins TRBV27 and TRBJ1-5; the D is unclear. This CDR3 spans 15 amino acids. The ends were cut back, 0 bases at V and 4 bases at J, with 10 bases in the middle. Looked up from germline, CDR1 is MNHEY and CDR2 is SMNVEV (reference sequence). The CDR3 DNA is TGTGCCAGCAGTTTATCGGTGCAGACTAATCAGCCCCAGCATTTT. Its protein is CASSLSVQTNQPQHF.

CDR3 bases: TGTGCCAGCAGCGCAGCGGGGGGAGCTGGGACTAATGAAAAACTGTTTTTT. It encodes CASSAAGGAGTNEKLFF. J is TRBJ1-4 and V is TRBV9, with a tentative D call TRBD1 (5 bases). The V gene's germline CDR1 is SGDLS and CDR2 YYNGEE. Deletions cut 3 bases from V and 2 bases from J, with 17 bases between. This CDR3 has 17 residues.

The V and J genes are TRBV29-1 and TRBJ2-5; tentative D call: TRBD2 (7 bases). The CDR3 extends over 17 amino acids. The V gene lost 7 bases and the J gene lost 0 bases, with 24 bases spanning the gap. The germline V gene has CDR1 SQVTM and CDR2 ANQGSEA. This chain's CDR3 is CSASRGGVERNQETQYF. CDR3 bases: TGCAGCGCTTCTAGAGGGGGGGTTGAGCGGAACCAAGAGACCCAGTACTTC.

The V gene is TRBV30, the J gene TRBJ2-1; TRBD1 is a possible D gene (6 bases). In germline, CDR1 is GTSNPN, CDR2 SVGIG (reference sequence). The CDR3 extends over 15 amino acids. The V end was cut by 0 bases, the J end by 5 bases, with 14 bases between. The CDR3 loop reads CAWSVLAGENNEQFF. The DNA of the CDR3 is TGTGCCTGGAGTGTACTGGCAGGGGAGAACAATGAGCAGTTCTTC.

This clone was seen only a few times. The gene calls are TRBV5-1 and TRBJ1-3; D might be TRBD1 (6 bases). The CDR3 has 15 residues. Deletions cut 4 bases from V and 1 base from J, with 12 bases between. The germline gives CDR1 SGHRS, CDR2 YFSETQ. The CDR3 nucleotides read TGCGCCAGCAGCCCCAGGGGTGGATCTGGAAACACCATATATTTT. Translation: CASSPRGGSGNTIYF.

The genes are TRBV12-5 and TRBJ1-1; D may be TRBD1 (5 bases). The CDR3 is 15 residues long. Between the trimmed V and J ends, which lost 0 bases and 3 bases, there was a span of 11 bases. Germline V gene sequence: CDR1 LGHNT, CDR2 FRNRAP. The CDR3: CASGLVPPGHTEAFF. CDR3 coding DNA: TGTGCTAGTGGTTTGGTACCCCCAGGGCACACTGAAGCTTTCTTT.